A single T cell receptor (beta chain) is shown here with its context. Its antigen is not identified. Sequencing relied on a cDNA template that was reverse transcribed from extracted RNA. Profiling relied on immunoSEQ multiplex PCR, and the TCRdb table lists in-frame clones only, not all of them. The data hold tens of thousands of clones, with roughly 50% observed a single time. The data stem from a study of CD8+ T cells in alopecia areata. Study-wide results and caveats: With tofacitinib ongoing, many expanded lesional clones persisted in both scalp and blood. TCRs were shared less clearly across patients than in mice, possibly for HLA-related reasons. Normal scalp had lower clonality than lesional scalp, with alopecia totalis/universalis lesions showing this most strongly.

This CDR3 contains 17 residues. Germline CDR1 and CDR2: SGHRS and YFSETQ. J lost 0 bases, V lost 3 bases, and 9 bases had no gene match. Documented treatment: oral pan-JAK inhibitor, 5-10 mg twice daily. This sequence originates from a human donor with alopecia areata. The chain employs TRBV5-1 and TRBJ2-1; 7 nucleotides line up with TRBD2. Sequencing was performed on CD8+ T cells sorted from blood, taken around week 37, from a patient treated with tofacitinib. CDR3 region: CASSSTPGGSSYNEQFF. CDR3 sequence (DNA): TGCGCCAGCAGCTCCACCCCGGGCGGGAGCTCCTACAATGAGCAGTTCTTC.